Sequencing of this T cell receptor beta chain was carried out in a study of blood T cell repertoires in COVID-19. Study background: Nucleic acid was either cDNA or gDNA, and it came from T cells, B-cell-depleted T cells, or PBMCs.

Profiling relied on immunoSEQ multiplex PCR, and the TCRdb table lists in-frame clones only, not all of them. Of about 160,000 clones listed, more than 75% are singletons. This CDR3 is built from 16 residues. Trimming removed 4 bases from V and 5 bases from J; junction bases left unmatched: 7. Germline loops: CDR1 LGHDT, CDR2 YNNKEL (reference sequence). The sample holds a few counts of this clone. V gene TRBV3-1 (or the pseudogene TRBV3-2) combines with J gene TRBJ2-1, with 11 bases lining up with TRBD2. Sequencing was done on a sample of peripheral blood. This receptor was identified in a woman in her 70s with COVID-19, enrolled during active disease. CDR3 amino acids: CASSPFLAGGHNEQFF. The CDR3 DNA follows: TGTGCCAGCAGCCCGTTTCTAGCGGGGGGCCACAATGAGCAGTTCTTC.